These T cell receptor beta chains were read from a single sample in a study of blood T cell repertoires in COVID-19. Method: immunoSEQ multiplex PCR; TCRdb's copy keeps in-frame clones and lacks some. Among about 160,000 clones, 92% were seen once, and the ten largest hold 4.8%. The source material was peripheral blood. These TCRs come from a man under 40 with COVID-19, enrolled during active disease. The CDR3 runs from the conserved cysteine through the conserved F or W. Fields, in order: D gene, clone size, V gene, J gene, CDR3 length, CDR3 protein, CDR3 DNA. D genes are given only for firm matches. Clone sizes are given selectively: once, few, many, or a class where the clone is expanded.

TRBD1,-,TRBV9,TRBJ2-7,14,CASSVGTGAYEQYF,TGTGCCAGCAGCGTAGGGACAGGAGCCTACGAGCAGTACTTC
-,-,TRBV5-6,TRBJ1-5,13,CASSGSGWEPQHF,TGTGCCAGCAGCGGGTCAGGTTGGGAGCCCCAGCATTTT
-,-,TRBV19,TRBJ1-5,13,CATRTDRNQPQHF,TGTGCCACCCGGACAGATAGAAATCAGCCCCAGCATTTT
TRBD2,-,TRBV7-2,TRBJ2-7,16,CASSLGSGGSSYEQYF,TGTGCCAGCAGCTTAGGGTCGGGAGGGAGCTCCTACGAGCAGTACTTC
TRBD2,few,TRBV24-1,TRBJ2-3,16,CAAGLAGGPGTDTQYF,TGTGCCGCTGGGCTAGCGGGGGGGCCCGGCACAGATACGCAGTATTTT
TRBD1,-,TRBV13,TRBJ1-2,15,CASSLRTGARYGYTF,TGTGCCAGCAGTCTTAGAACAGGGGCTCGCTATGGCTACACCTTC
-,-,TRBV4-1,TRBJ1-2,16,CASSQEPEGANYGYTF,TGCGCCAGCAGCCAAGAGCCGGAAGGAGCTAACTATGGCTACACCTTC
-,-,TRBV5-8,TRBJ1-4,15,CASSLEVARGEKLFF,TGTGCCAGCAGCTTGGAGGTGGCGCGGGGTGAAAAACTGTTTTTT
-,-,TRBV29-1,TRBJ2-3,10,CSVAEGTQYF,TGCAGCGTTGCGGAGGGAACGCAGTATTTT
-,-,TRBV30,TRBJ2-1,14,CAWSPGVSYNEQFF,TGTGCCTGGAGTCCGGGGGTTTCCTACAATGAGCAGTTCTTC
-,-,TRBV11-2,TRBJ2-1,16,CASSQRGRGSYNEQFF,TGTGCCAGCAGCCAAAGGGGGAGGGGCTCCTACAATGAGCAGTTCTTC
TRBD2,once,TRBV11-2,TRBJ2-2,18,CASSLIGGGLRSTGELFF,TGTGCCAGCAGCTTAATAGGCGGGGGACTCCGCTCCACCGGGGAGCTGTTTTTT
TRBD1,-,TRBV29-1,TRBJ2-7,16,CSVILPGTESSYEQYF,TGCAGCGTTATCCTCCCCGGGACAGAAAGCTCCTACGAGCAGTACTTC
TRBD2,-,TRBV7-2,TRBJ2-3,16,CASSDIAGGRTDTQYF,TGTGCCAGCAGCGATATAGCGGGGGGGCGAACAGATACGCAGTATTTT
TRBD1,-,TRBV3-1/TRBV3-2,TRBJ1-3,13,CASSFGTGNTIYF,TGTGCCAGCAGCTTTGGGACAGGGAACACCATATATTTT
-,-,TRBV7-3,TRBJ2-1,15,CASSLPGVPRNEQFF,TGTGCCAGCAGCTTACCCGGGGTGCCCCGGAATGAGCAGTTCTTC
-,once,TRBV30,TRBJ1-6,14,CAWTDGRGNSPLHF,TGTGCCTGGACCGATGGCCGGGGAAATTCACCCCTCCACTTT
TRBD2,-,TRBV7-2,TRBJ2-7,20,CASSLASPGLAGGISYEQYF,TGTGCCAGCAGCTTAGCGTCTCCGGGACTAGCGGGGGGGATCTCCTACGAGCAGTACTTC
-,-,TRBV4-1,TRBJ2-7,15,CASSQEWSAAYEQYF,TGCGCCAGCAGCCAAGAATGGTCGGCGGCCTACGAGCAGTACTTC
TRBD1,-,TRBV7-2,TRBJ2-3,16,CASSLVWTGVEDTQYF,TGTGCCAGCAGCTTGGTGTGGACAGGGGTGGAGGATACGCAGTATTTT
-,-,TRBV3-1/TRBV3-2,TRBJ2-3,18,CASRAYIGDRPSTDTQYF,TGTGCCAGCAGGGCGTACATAGGCGACAGACCTAGCACAGATACGCAGTATTTT
-,-,TRBV18,TRBJ2-7,16,CASSLQNTGSSYEQYF,TGTGCCAGCTCACTCCAAAATACAGGGAGCTCCTACGAGCAGTACTTC
-,-,TRBV2,TRBJ2-1,17,CASSGSLLVGSYNEQFF,TGTGCCAGCAGTGGGTCTTTACTAGTAGGGTCCTACAATGAGCAGTTCTTC
TRBD1,-,TRBV5-5,TRBJ2-1,16,CASSLGGTGGVNEQFF,TGTGCCAGCAGCTTGGGCGGGACAGGGGGCGTGAATGAGCAGTTCTTC
-,-,TRBV7-9,TRBJ2-1,17,CASSSSPGEGQYNEQFF,TGTGCCAGCAGCTCCAGTCCTGGGGAGGGACAATACAATGAGCAGTTCTTC
TRBD1,-,TRBV9,TRBJ2-5,14,CASSATGGRETQYF,TGTGCCAGCAGCGCAACAGGGGGACGAGAGACCCAGTACTTC
-,-,TRBV7-8,TRBJ1-1,13,CASTKQGNTEAFF,TGTGCCAGCACCAAACAGGGTAACACTGAAGCTTTCTTT
-,-,TRBV6-5,TRBJ2-2,15,CASSYLSRGGGELFF,TGTGCCAGCAGTTACCTCTCGAGAGGTGGCGGGGAGCTGTTTTTT
-,-,TRBV5-6,TRBJ1-2,14,CASSSETVAYGYTF,TGTGCCAGCAGCAGCGAGACAGTTGCCTATGGCTACACCTTC
TRBD1,-,TRBV28,TRBJ1-5,16,CASRRPGTVIGGAQHF,TGTGCCAGCAGGAGACCCGGGACAGTTATCGGCGGGGCCCAGCATTTT
-,-,TRBV6-2/TRBV6-3,TRBJ2-1,18,CASSYPTSAGVAYNEQFF,TGTGCCAGCAGTTACCCTACCTCAGCGGGCGTTGCTTACAATGAGCAGTTCTTC
-,-,TRBV3-1/TRBV3-2,TRBJ2-1,12,CASSQVSREQFF,TGTGCCAGCAGCCAAGTGTCCAGAGAGCAGTTCTTC
-,-,TRBV9,TRBJ2-3,19,CASSAQTKTGRRGTDTQYF,TGTGCCAGCAGCGCACAGACCAAGACAGGGCGGAGGGGCACAGATACGCAGTATTTT
TRBD2,-,TRBV10-3,TRBJ2-1,13,CATGAGADNEQFF,TGTGCCACCGGAGCGGGAGCGGACAATGAGCAGTTCTTC
-,-,TRBV6-6,TRBJ2-2,16,CASSYPTGSNTGELFF,TGTGCCAGCAGTTACCCCACCGGGTCGAACACCGGGGAGCTGTTTTTT
-,-,TRBV27,TRBJ2-1,15,CASSQDSPGYNEQFF,TGTGCCAGCAGTCAGGACAGCCCTGGGTACAATGAGCAGTTCTTC
TRBD1,once,TRBV3-1/TRBV3-2,TRBJ1-1,16,CASSQDEGAWVGEAFF,TGTGCCAGCAGCCAAGATGAGGGGGCGTGGGTTGGTGAAGCTTTCTTT
-,-,TRBV5-1,TRBJ1-6,13,CASSLEGVSPLHF,TGCGCCAGCAGCTTGGAAGGGGTTTCACCCCTCCACTTT
-,-,TRBV18,TRBJ1-4,16,CASSPDWSRANEKLFF,TGTGCCAGCTCACCAGATTGGAGCAGGGCTAATGAAAAACTGTTTTTT
TRBD1,-,TRBV5-4,TRBJ2-7,14,CASSWDRGNYEQYF,TGTGCCAGCAGCTGGGACAGGGGAAACTACGAGCAGTACTTC
TRBD1,-,TRBV19,TRBJ2-6,16,CASSTWTGTGANVLTF,TGTGCCAGTAGTACATGGACAGGGACCGGGGCCAACGTCCTGACTTTC
-,few,TRBV10-3,TRBJ1-2,17,CAISDRWAGPKDYGYTF,TGTGCCATCAGTGATCGCTGGGCAGGCCCCAAGGACTATGGCTACACCTTC
TRBD1,-,TRBV12-3/TRBV12-4,TRBJ2-7,13,CASSKGDRDEQYF,TGTGCCAGCAGTAAGGGGGACAGGGACGAGCAGTACTTC
-,-,TRBV9,TRBJ2-5,15,CASSVAGGQQETQYF,TGTGCCAGCAGCGTGGCCGGGGGACAGCAAGAGACCCAGTACTTC
-,-,TRBV7-9,TRBJ2-2,14,CASSLLQYTGELFF,TGTGCCAGCAGCTTACTACAGTACACCGGGGAGCTGTTTTTT
-,-,TRBV24-1,TRBJ2-3,18,CATSDSPGTPGGTDTQYF,TGTGCCACCAGTGATTCCCCCGGGACACCAGGTGGGACAGATACGCAGTATTTT
TRBD1,-,TRBV12-3/TRBV12-4,TRBJ2-5,13,CASSGTVEETQYF,TGTGCCAGCAGTGGGACAGTTGAAGAGACCCAGTACTTC
TRBD2,-,TRBV5-1,TRBJ2-3,15,CASSPGLAGETTQYF,TGCGCCAGCAGCCCGGGACTAGCGGGGGAGACTACGCAGTATTTT
-,-,TRBV5-4,TRBJ2-1,12,CASSLIVDEQFF,TGTGCCAGCAGCTTGATAGTGGATGAGCAGTTCTTC
-,-,TRBV7-9,TRBJ1-5,14,CATHRDTVNQPQHF,TGTGCCACTCACAGAGATACGGTAAATCAGCCCCAGCATTTT
-,-,TRBV6-2/TRBV6-3,TRBJ2-7,17,CASSRPLDRISSYEQYF,TGTGCCAGCAGCCGCCCCCTCGACAGGATTAGCTCCTACGAGCAGTACTTC
-,-,TRBV30,TRBJ2-2,13,CAWSVVEFGELFF,TGTGCCTGGAGTGTAGTAGAGTTCGGGGAGCTGTTTTTT
-,-,TRBV15,TRBJ1-3,15,CATSRVGGAGNTIYF,TGTGCCACCAGCAGAGTTGGGGGCGCGGGAAACACCATATATTTT
-,-,TRBV5-1,TRBJ1-6,14,CASSLAGRGSPLHF,TGCGCCAGCAGCTTGGCTGGCAGAGGTTCACCCCTCCACTTT
-,-,TRBV9,TRBJ2-7,13,CASSPPYSYEQYF,TGTGCCAGCAGCCCCCCGTATTCCTACGAGCAGTACTTC
TRBD1,-,TRBV11-2,TRBJ1-4,16,CASSSNDRGSWEKLFF,TGTGCCAGCAGCTCTAATGACAGGGGGTCGTGGGAAAAACTGTTTTTT
TRBD1,-,TRBV4-1,TRBJ1-3,16,CASSQDRTGARNTIYF,TGCGCCAGCAGCCAAGATAGGACAGGGGCACGAAACACCATATATTTT
TRBD2,-,TRBV7-6,TRBJ2-2,18,CASSLVSSGRVNTGELFF,TGTGCCAGCAGCTTAGTGTCCAGCGGGAGGGTAAACACCGGGGAGCTGTTTTTT
-,-,TRBV19,TRBJ1-1,13,CASSIGEITEAFF,TGTGCCAGTAGTATAGGAGAGATCACTGAAGCTTTCTTT